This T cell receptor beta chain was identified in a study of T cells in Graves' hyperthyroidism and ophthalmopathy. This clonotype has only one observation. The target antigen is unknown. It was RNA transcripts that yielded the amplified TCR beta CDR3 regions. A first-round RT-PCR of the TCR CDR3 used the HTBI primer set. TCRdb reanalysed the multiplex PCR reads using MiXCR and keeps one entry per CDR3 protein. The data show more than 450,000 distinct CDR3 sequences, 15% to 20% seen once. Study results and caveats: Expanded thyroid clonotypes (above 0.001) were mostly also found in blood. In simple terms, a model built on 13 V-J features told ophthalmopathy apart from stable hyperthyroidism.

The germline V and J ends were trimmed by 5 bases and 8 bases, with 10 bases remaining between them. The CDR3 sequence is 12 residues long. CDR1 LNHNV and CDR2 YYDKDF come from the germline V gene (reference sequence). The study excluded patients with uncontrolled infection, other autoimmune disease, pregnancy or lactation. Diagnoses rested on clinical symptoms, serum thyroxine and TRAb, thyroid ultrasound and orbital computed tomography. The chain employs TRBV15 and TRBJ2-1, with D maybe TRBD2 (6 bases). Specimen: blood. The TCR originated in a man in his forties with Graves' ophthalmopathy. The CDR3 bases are TGTGCCACCAGCGCTAGCGACGATGAGCAGTTCTTC. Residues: CATSASDDEQFF.